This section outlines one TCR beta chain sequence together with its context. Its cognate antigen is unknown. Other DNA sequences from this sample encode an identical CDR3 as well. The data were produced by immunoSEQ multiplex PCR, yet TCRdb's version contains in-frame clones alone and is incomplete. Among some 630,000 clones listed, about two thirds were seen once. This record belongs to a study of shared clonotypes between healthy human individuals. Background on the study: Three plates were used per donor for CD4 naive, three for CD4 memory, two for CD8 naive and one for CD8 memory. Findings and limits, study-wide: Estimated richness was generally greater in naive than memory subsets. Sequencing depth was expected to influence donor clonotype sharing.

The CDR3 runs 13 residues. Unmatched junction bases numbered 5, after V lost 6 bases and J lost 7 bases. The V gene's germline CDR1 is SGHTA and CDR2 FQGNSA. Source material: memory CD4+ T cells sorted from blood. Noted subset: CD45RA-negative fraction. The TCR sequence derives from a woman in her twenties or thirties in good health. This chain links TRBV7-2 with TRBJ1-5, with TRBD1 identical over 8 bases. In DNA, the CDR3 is TGTGCCAGCAGTCAACAGGGGGACCAGCCCCAGCATTTT. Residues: CASSQQGDQPQHF. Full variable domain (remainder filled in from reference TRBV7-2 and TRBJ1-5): GAGVSQSPSNKVTEKGKDVELRCDPISGHTALYWYRQSLGQGLEFLIYFQGNSAPDKSGLPSDRFSAERTGGSVSTLTIQRTQQEDSAVYLCASSQQGDQPQHFGDGTRLSIL.